A single sample is the source of the 4 T cell receptor beta chains below, sequenced in a study of blood T cell repertoires in COVID-19. Sequenced by immunoSEQ multiplex PCR; TCRdb stores in-frame clones only, minus some. The data show hundreds of thousands of clones, around 82% seen once. The sample taken for sequencing was PBMCs or T cells enriched from blood (not recorded which). These receptors all come from a woman in her forties or fifties who had been exposed to COVID-19.

The V and J genes are TRBV2 and TRBJ2-7; D is perhaps TRBD1 (5 bases). Germline V CDR1 and CDR2: SNHLY, FYNNEI. The CDR3 totals 13 residues. Trimming left V 5 bases short and J 4 bases short, with 12 bases between. The DNA for the CDR3 is TGTGCCAGCAGTCCAGGGATAGGGTACGAGCAGTACTTC. This encodes CASSPGIGYEQYF. Variable domain in full (rest from reference TRBV2 and TRBJ2-7): EPEVTQTPSHQVTQMGQEVILRCVPISNHLYFYWYRQILGQKVEFLVSFYNNEISEKSEIFDDQFSVERPDGSNFTLKIRSTKLEDSAMYFCASSPGIGYEQYFGPGTRLTVT.

V usage is TRBV4-1 and J usage is TRBJ2-5, with TRBD2 matching over 7 bases. This CDR3 has 16 residues. From germline, CDR1 is MGHRA and CDR2 YSYEKL. Germline trimming cut 1 base from V and 1 base from J; bases unmatched to any gene: 6. The CDR3 DNA is TGCGCCAGCAGCCAAGCCCCCACTAGCGCCCAAGAGACCCAGTACTTC. Protein sequence: CASSQAPTSAQETQYF.

The chain recombines TRBV24-1 with TRBJ1-3; 7 bases map to TRBD1. The V segment lost 11 bases and the J segment 5 bases; nucleotides outside the gene matches: 8. Germline CDR1 KGHDR, CDR2 SFDVKD. This CDR3 comprises 13 residues. The CDR3 region is CANTPGQRNTIYF. The CDR3 region has the DNA TGTGCCAATACCCCGGGACAGCGAAACACCATATATTTT.

The chain carries TRBV27 and TRBJ1-5; 11 nucleotides match TRBD1. The CDR3 is made up of 15 amino acids. Germline V gives CDR1 MNHEY, CDR2 SMNVEV (reference sequence). With V trimmed by 5 bases and J by 5 bases, 5 bases remained unmatched. CDR3 loop: CASSTRDRGDQPQHF. In DNA, the CDR3 is TGTGCCAGCAGTACGAGGGACAGGGGGGATCAGCCCCAGCATTTT.